This T cell receptor beta chain was profiled in a study of response to subunit inactivated influenza vaccine. Via MiXCR, TCRdb re-called the RT-PCR reads, giving one row per CDR3 protein. The sample consists of under 550,000 distinct CDR3 sequences, approximately 7.7% of them appearing once. Study findings and constraints: Few additional T cells are recruited per seasonal influenza vaccination, authors suggested.

This clonotype was observed many times. Its antigen remains unidentified. The length of the CDR3 is 15 residues. V shed 4 bases and J 1 base; nucleotides not matched to a gene: 4. The chain has TRBV12-3 or TRBV12-4 and TRBJ1-2, with 9 nucleotides matching TRBD1. This TCR was sampled from a man in his fifties or sixties who received an inactivated influenza vaccine. The sequenced sample was PBMCs from blood, obtained roughly 24 months after vaccination. CDR3 bases: TGTGCCAGCAGTTCAGGACAGGGGCTTAACTATGGCTACACCTTC. Translation gives CASSSGQGLNYGYTF.